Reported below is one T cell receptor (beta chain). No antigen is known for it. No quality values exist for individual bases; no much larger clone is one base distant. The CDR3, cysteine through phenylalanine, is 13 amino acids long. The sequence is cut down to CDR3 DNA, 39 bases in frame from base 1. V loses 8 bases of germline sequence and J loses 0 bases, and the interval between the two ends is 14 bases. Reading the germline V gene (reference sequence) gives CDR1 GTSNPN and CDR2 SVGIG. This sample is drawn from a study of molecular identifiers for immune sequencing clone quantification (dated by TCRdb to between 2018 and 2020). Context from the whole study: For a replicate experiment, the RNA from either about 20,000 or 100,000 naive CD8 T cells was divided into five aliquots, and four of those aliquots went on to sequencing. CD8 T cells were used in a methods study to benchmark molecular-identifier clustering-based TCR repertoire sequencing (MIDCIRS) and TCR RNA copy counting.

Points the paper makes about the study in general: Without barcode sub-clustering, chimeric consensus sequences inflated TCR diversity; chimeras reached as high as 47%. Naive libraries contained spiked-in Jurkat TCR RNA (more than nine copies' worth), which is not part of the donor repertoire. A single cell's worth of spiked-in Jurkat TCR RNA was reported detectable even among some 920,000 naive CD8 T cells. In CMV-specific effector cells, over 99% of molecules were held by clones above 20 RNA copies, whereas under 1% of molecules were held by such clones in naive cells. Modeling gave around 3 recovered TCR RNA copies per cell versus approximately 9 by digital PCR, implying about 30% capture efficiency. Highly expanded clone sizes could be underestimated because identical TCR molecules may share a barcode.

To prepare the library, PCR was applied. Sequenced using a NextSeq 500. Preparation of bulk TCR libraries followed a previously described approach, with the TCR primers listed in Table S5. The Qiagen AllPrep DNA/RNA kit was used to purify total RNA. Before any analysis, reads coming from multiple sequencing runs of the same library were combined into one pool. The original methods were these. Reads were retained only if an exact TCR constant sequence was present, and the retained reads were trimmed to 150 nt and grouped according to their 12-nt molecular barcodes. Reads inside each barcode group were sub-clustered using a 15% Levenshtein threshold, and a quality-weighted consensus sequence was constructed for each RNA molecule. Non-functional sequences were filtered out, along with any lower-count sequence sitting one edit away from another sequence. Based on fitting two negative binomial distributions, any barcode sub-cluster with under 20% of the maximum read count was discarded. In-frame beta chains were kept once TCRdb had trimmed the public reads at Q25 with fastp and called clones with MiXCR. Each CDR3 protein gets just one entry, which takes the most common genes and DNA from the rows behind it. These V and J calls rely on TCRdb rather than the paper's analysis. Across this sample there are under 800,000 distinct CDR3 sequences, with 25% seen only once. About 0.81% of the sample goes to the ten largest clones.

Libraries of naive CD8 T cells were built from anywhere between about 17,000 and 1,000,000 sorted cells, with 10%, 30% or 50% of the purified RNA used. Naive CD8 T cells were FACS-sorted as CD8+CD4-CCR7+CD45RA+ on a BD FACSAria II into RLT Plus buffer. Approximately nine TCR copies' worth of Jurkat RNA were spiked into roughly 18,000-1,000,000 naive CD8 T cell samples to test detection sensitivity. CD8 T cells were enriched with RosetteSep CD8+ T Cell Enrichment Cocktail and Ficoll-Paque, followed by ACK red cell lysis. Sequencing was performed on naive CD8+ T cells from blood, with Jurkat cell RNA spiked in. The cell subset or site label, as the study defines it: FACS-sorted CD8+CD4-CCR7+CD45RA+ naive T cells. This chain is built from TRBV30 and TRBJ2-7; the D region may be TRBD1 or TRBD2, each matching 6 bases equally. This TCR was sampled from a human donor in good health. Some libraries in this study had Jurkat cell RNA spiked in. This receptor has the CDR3 CAGDGGGSYEQYF. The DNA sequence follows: TGTGCCGGCGACGGGGGCGGCTCCTACGAGCAGTACTTC.